Detailed here is one TCR beta chain. The sample belongs to a study of blood T cell repertoires in COVID-19. In the study overall: The United States, Italy and Spain provided the acute and convalescent COVID-19 samples. The cDNA or gDNA used as material had been derived from T cells, B-cell-depleted T cells, or PBMCs.

As originally analysed: Estimation of nucleated cell counts was performed using reference gene primer amplification. Generated by immunoSEQ multiplex PCR, the TCRdb table keeps only in-frame clones and is missing some. D and trimming come from the DNA, and the V and J calls and clone size come from that table. The profile shows a few hundred thousand clones, 84% of them singletons. The CDR3 is made up of 15 amino acids. The germline V gene has CDR1 SEHNR and CDR2 FQNEAQ (reference sequence). The V and J ends lost 1 base and 1 base respectively, with 11 bases between them. The gene calls are TRBV7-9 and TRBJ2-7, with unresolved D. This receptor was identified in a woman aged 60-75 years who had recovered from COVID-19. What was sequenced was peripheral blood. The CDR3 DNA reads as TGTGCCAGCAGCTTAGAGGCTAGAGCATCCTACGAGCAGTACTTC. Translated: CASSLEARASYEQYF.